The 3 T cell receptor beta chains below were found in one sample sequenced in a study of response to subunit inactivated influenza vaccine. TCRdb analysed the RT-PCR reads with MiXCR anew, one entry per CDR3 protein. The sample has 590,000 or so distinct CDR3 sequences, approximately 14% seen once; the top ten hold roughly 7.6%. The specimen was PBMCs from blood, collected around 14 days before vaccination. The receptors derive from a middle-aged man who received an inactivated influenza vaccine.

The rearrangement links TRBV29-1 to TRBJ2-1; 8 nucleotides agree with TRBD2. After removal of 5 bases from V and 4 bases from J, the junction contained 10 bases not matched to a gene. The CDR3 contains 15 residues. Per the germline V gene, CDR1 is SQVTM and CDR2 is ANQGSEA. The CDR3 region has the DNA TGCAGCGTTACTTCGGCTAGCGGGCTTTACAATGAGCAGTTCTTC. Its protein product is CSVTSASGLYNEQFF.

There are a few counts of this clonotype. The chain carries TRBV27 and TRBJ2-7; D gene unclear. V lost 2 bases, J lost 2 bases, and 13 bases lay in between. Germline values: CDR1 MNHEY, CDR2 SMNVEV (reference sequence). This CDR3 comprises 15 residues. As DNA, the CDR3 is TGTGCCAGCAGTTTACGTAGCAGACAAGCCTACGAGCAGTACTTC. It codes for CASSLRSRQAYEQYF.

In its sample, this clonotype was seen a few times. This CDR3 is CSVEDSHRTSGIYEQYF. DNA of the CDR3: TGCAGCGTTGAAGATTCTCACCGGACTAGCGGGATCTACGAGCAGTACTTC. J is TRBJ2-7 and V is TRBV29-1; the match to TRBD2 covers 12 bases. Looked up from germline, CDR1 is SQVTM and CDR2 is ANQGSEA. This CDR3 is 17 amino acids long. J was trimmed by 3 bases and V by 0 bases; bases with no gene match: 9.